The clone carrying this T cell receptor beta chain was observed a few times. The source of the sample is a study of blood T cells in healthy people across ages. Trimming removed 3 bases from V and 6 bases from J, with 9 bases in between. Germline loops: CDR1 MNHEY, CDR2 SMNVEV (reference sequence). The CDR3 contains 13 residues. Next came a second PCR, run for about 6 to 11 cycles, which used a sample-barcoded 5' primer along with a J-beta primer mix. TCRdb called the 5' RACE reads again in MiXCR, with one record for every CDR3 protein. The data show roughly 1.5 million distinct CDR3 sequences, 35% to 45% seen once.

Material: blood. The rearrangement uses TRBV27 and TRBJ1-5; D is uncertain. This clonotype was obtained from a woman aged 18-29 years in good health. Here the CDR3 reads CASSLERSQPQHF. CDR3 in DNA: TGTGCCAGCAGTTTGGAAAGGTCTCAGCCCCAGCATTTT.